This T cell receptor beta chain was retrieved from a study of blood T cell repertoires in COVID-19. Study overall: T cells, B-cell-depleted T cells, or PBMCs provided the cDNA or gDNA that served as material.

Libraries were prepared by immunoSEQ multiplex PCR; TCRdb keeps only in-frame clonotypes and omits some of them. This table holds about 49,000 clones, 82% found once. Between the trimmed V and J ends, which lost 6 bases and 0 bases, there was a span of 11 bases. The CDR3 has 14 residues. Germline CDR1 is MNHEY and CDR2 is SVGAGI. The chain links TRBV6-5 to TRBJ1-1; TRBD1 is a possible D gene (5 bases). Sequencing was performed on peripheral blood. This clonotype was obtained from a woman aged 55-75 years with acute or convalescent COVID-19. The CDR3 DNA reads as TGTGCCAGCAGCTCAGGGCTCATGAACACTGAAGCTTTCTTT. Residues: CASSSGLMNTEAFF.